What follows are 4 T cell receptor beta chains derived from one specimen sequenced in a study of shared clonotypes between healthy human individuals. Only in-frame clones appear in the TCRdb table, and some are missing; sequencing was by immunoSEQ multiplex PCR. The data show about 2.4 million clones, with just over 90% seen just once and roughly 0.13% held by the top ten. Material: naive CD4+ T cells sorted from blood. Sample subset: CD45RA+ positively selected. These receptors were collected from a man between 18 and 29 years old in good health.

V gene TRBV28 combines with J gene TRBJ2-7, with 7 nucleotides matching TRBD1. Per the germline V gene, CDR1 is MDHEN and CDR2 is SYDVKM. The CDR3 runs to 14 residues. V shed 4 bases, J shed 3 bases, and the junction held 6 bases outside the gene matches. The CDR3 protein is CASSSGTVYYEQYF. The CDR3 DNA sequence: TGTGCCAGCAGTTCCGGGACAGTCTACTACGAGCAGTACTTC.

The chain carries TRBV9 and TRBJ1-2, with 7 bases identical to TRBD1. Unmatched junction bases numbered 11, after V lost 2 bases and J lost 7 bases. Germline V gene data show CDR1 as SGDLS and CDR2 as YYNGEE. This CDR3 is 15 amino acids long. CDR3 sequence: CASSVDRDVFSGYTF. The CDR3 nucleotides read TGTGCCAGCAGCGTCGACAGGGATGTATTTAGTGGCTACACCTTC.

The chain carries TRBV25-1 and TRBJ2-3; 10 nucleotides align to TRBD1. The CDR3 loop spans 17 amino acids. The J segment lost 8 bases and the V segment lost 4 bases, leaving 15 bases of the junction unmatched. Germline V lookup: CDR1 MGHDK, CDR2 SYGVNS. CDR3 region: CASSAPPGQGVTGTQYF. The CDR3 DNA is TGTGCCAGCAGTGCTCCTCCCGGACAGGGGGTAACGGGTACGCAGTATTTT.

The rearrangement links TRBV6-1 to TRBJ2-6; 7 bases fit TRBD1. CDR1 and CDR2 from the germline V gene are MNHNS and SASEGT. V shed 4 bases and J 1 base; nucleotides not matched to a gene: 7. The CDR3 runs 17 residues. The CDR3 loop reads CASSAGQAASGANVLTF. CDR3 nucleotide sequence: TGTGCCAGCAGTGCCGGACAGGCTGCTTCTGGGGCCAACGTCCTGACTTTC.